This T cell receptor (beta chain) is drawn from a study of blood T cells in healthy people across ages. Alongside a J-beta primer mix, a sample-barcoded 5' primer served in a second PCR lasting roughly 7 to 11 cycles. In TCRdb, the 5' RACE reads were re-called with MiXCR into one record per CDR3 protein. The sample carries around 650,000 distinct CDR3 sequences, roughly 41% recorded once. This clonotype was recorded many times. The CDR3 is made up of 14 amino acids. Trimming shortened V by 3 bases and J by 3 bases, and 10 bases separated the two germline ends. Germline V gene sequence: CDR1 SNHLY, CDR2 FYNNEI.

The receptor comes from a man aged 80 or over in good health. The rearrangement uses TRBV2 and TRBJ2-3; TRBD1 might be the D (5 bases). The specimen was blood. CDR3 coding DNA: TGTGCCAGCAGTGAGCAGGGTGGAACAGATACGCAGTATTTT. Protein product: CASSEQGGTDTQYF.